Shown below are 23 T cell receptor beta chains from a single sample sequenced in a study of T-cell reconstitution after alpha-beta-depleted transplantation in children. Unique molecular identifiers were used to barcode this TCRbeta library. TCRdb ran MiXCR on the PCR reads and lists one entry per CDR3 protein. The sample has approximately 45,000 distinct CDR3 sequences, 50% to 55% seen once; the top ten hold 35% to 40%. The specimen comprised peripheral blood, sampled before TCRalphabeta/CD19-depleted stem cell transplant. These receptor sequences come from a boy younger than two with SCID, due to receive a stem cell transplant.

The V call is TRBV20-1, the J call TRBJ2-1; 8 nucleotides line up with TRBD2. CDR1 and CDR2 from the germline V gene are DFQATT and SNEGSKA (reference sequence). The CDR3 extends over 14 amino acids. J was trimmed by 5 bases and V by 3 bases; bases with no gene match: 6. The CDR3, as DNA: TGCAGTGCTAGCTTTAGCGGGGATCACAATGAGCAGTTCTTC. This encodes CSASFSGDHNEQFF.

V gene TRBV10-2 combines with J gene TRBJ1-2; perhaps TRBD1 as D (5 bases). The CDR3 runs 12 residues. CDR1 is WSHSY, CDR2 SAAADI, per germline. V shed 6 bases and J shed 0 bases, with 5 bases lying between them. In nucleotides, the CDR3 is TGCGCCAGCAGGGACACTAACTATGGCTACACCTTC. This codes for CASRDTNYGYTF.

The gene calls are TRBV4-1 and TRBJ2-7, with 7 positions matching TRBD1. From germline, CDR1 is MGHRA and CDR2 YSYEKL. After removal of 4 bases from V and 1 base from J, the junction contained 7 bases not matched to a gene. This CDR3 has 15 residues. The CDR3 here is CASSPIKDRSYEQYF. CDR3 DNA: TGCGCCAGCAGCCCAATAAAGGACAGGTCCTACGAGCAGTACTTC.

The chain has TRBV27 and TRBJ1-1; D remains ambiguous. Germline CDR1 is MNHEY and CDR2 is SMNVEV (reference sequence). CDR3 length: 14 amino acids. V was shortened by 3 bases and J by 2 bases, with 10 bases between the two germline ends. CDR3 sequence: CASSFGPINTEAFF. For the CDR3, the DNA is TGTGCCAGCAGTTTTGGACCGATTAACACTGAAGCTTTCTTT.

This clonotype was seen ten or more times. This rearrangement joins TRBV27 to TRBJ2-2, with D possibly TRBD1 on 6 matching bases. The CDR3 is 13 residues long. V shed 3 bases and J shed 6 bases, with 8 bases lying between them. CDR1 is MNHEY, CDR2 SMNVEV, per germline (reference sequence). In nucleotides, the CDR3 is TGTGCCAGCAGTTTGTCAGGGGCCGGGGAGCTGTTTTTT. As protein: CASSLSGAGELFF.

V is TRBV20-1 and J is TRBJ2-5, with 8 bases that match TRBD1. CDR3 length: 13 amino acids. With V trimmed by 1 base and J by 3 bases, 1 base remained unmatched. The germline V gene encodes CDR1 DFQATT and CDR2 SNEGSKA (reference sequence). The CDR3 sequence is CSARGTGKETQYF. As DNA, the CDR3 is TGCAGTGCTAGAGGGACAGGGAAAGAGACCCAGTACTTC.

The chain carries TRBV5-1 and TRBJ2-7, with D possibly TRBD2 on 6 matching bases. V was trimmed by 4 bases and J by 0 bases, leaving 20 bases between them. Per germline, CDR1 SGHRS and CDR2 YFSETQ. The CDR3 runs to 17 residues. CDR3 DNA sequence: TGCGCCAGCAGCCGGGGGTCCGGGGCAGGACTCTCCTACGAGCAGTACTTC. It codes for CASSRGSGAGLSYEQYF.

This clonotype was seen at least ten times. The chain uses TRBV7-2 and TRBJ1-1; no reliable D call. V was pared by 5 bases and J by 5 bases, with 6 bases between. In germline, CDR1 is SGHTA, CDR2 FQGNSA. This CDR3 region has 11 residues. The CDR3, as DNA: TGTGCCAGCAGCCCATATACTGAAGCTTTCTTT. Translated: CASSPYTEAFF.

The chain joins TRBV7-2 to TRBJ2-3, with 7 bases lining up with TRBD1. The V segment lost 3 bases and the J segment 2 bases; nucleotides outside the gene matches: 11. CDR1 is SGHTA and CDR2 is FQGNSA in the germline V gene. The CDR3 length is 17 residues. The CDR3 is CASSFRRNRGYTDTQYF. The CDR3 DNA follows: TGTGCCAGCAGCTTTAGGAGGAACAGGGGCTACACAGATACGCAGTATTTT.

Here the CDR3 reads CSASAPGLAIYEQYF. The CDR3 bases are TGCAGTGCTAGTGCCCCGGGACTAGCAATTTACGAGCAGTACTTC. The chain recombines TRBV20-1 with TRBJ2-7; the match to TRBD2 covers 9 bases. The CDR3 is made up of 15 amino acids. The junction had 10 bases not matched to a gene; V was cut back by 3 bases and J by 4 bases. CDR1 is DFQATT and CDR2 is SNEGSKA in the germline V gene (reference sequence).

The CDR3 loop reads CASSLPGTAQETQYF. The CDR3 DNA reads TGTGCCAGCAGTCTCCCCGGGACAGCACAAGAGACCCAGTACTTC. This sequence joins TRBV12-3 or TRBV12-4 and TRBJ2-5; 7 positions agree with TRBD1. This CDR3 region has 15 residues. Germline trimming cut 5 bases from V and 2 bases from J; bases unmatched to any gene: 8.

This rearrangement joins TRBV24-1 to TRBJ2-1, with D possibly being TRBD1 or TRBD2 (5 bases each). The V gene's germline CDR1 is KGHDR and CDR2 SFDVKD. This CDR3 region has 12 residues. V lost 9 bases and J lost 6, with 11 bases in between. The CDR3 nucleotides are TGTGCCACCGGCAGGGAGATCAATGAGCAGTTCTTC. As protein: CATGREINEQFF.

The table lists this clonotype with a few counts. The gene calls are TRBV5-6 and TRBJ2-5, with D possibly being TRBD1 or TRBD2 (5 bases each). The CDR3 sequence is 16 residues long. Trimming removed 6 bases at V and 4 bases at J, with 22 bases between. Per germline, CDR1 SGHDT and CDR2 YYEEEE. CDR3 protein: CASNNRDAPFIETQYF. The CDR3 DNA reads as TGTGCCAGCAATAACCGGGACGCGCCGTTCATAGAGACCCAGTACTTC.

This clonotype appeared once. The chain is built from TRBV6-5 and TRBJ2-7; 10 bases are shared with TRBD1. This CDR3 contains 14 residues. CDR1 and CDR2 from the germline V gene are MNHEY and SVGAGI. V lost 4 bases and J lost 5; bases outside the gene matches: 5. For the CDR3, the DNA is TGTGCCAGCAGTTCAGACAGGGGGCTCCACGAGCAGTACTTC. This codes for CASSSDRGLHEQYF.

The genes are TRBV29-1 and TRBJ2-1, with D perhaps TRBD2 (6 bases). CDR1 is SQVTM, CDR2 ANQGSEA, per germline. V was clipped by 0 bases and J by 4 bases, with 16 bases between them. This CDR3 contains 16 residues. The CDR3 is CSVEDGQGGTYNEQFF. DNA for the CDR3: TGCAGCGTTGAAGATGGGCAGGGAGGCACTTACAATGAGCAGTTCTTC.

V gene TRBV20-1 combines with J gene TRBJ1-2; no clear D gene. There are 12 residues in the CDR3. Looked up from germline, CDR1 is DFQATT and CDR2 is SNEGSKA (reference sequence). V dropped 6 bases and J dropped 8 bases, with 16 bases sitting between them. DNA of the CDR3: TGCAGTGCCCCCCTGGGCCCGAGGGGCTACACCTTC. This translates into CSAPLGPRGYTF.

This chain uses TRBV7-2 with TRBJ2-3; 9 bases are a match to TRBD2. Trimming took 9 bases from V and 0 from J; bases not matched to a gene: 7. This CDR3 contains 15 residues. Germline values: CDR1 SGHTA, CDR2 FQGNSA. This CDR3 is CASFLAGTSTDTQYF. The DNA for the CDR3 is TGTGCCAGTTTTCTAGCGGGGACTAGCACAGATACGCAGTATTTT.

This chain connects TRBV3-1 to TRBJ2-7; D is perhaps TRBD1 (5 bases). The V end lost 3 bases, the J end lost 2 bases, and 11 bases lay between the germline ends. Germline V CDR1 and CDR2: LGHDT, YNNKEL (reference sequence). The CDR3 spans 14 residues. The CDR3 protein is CASSQGLGPYEQYF. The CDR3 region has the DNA TGTGCCAGCAGCCAGGGTTTGGGGCCCTACGAGCAGTACTTC.

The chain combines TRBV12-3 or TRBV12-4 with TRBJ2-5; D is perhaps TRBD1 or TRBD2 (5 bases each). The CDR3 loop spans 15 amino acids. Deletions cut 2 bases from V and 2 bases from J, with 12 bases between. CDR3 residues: CASSLTGPLQETQYF. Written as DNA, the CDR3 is TGTGCCAGCAGTTTAACGGGGCCATTACAAGAGACCCAGTACTTC.

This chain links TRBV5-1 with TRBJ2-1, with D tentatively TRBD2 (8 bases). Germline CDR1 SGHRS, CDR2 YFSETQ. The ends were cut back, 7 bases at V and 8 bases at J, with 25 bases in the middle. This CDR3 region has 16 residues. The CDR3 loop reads CASAAGGGGGSDEQFF. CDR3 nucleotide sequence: TGCGCCAGCGCAGCAGGGGGGGGCGGGGGGAGCGATGAGCAGTTCTTC.

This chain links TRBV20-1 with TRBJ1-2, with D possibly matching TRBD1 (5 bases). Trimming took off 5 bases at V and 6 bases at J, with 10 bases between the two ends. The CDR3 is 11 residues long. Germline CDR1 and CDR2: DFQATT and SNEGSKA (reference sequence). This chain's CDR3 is CSAGVGDGYTF. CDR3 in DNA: TGCAGTGCTGGTGTGGGGGATGGCTACACCTTC.

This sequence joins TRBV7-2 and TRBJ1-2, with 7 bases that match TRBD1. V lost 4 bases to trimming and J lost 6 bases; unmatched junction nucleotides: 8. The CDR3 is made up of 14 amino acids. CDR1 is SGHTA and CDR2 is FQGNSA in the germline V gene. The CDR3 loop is CASSYEQGINGYTF. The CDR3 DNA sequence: TGTGCCAGCAGCTATGAACAGGGGATTAATGGCTACACCTTC.

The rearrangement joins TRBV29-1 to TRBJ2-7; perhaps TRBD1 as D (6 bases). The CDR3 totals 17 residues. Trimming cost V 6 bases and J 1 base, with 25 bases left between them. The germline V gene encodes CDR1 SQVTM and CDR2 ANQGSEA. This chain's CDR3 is CSVERLPDRPGSYEQYF. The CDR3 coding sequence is TGCAGCGTCGAACGGTTGCCAGACAGGCCGGGTTCCTACGAGCAGTACTTC.